This T cell receptor beta chain derives from a study of CD4 T cells in relation to SARS-CoV-2 and coronaviruses. On the study more broadly: ViraFEST: roughly 10-day antigen culture of PBMCs, then TCR beta CDR3 sequencing.

Sequencing was performed with immunoSEQ multiplex PCR; in TCRdb, only in-frame clones are kept and a portion is missing. The sample carries 30,000 to 40,000 clones, about three quarters recorded once. Study-wide results and limits: No crossreactivity against non-spike viral proteins was tested here.

As regards this clone: Its cognate antigen is unknown.

The sequence derives from an adult with COVID-19. Sample: memory CD4+ T cells from PBMCs, cultured in vitro.

For the CDR3, the DNA is TGTGCCAGCAGTGAAAGGGGGTGGACCTACGAGCAGTACTTC. As protein: CASSERGWTYEQYF. J is TRBJ2-7 and V is TRBV6-1, with D perhaps TRBD1 (6 bases). Per the germline V gene, CDR1 is MNHNS and CDR2 is SASEGT. Trimming left V 2 bases short and J 2 bases short, with 10 bases between. CDR3 length: 14 residues.